The 25 T cell receptor beta chains listed next were all sequenced from one sample in a study of T-cell reconstitution after alpha-beta-depleted transplantation in children. Preparation of the TCRbeta library was carried out with unique molecular identifiers. Via MiXCR, TCRdb re-called the PCR reads, giving one row per CDR3 protein. The sample includes about 980,000 distinct CDR3 sequences, about 30% of them seen just once. Sample: PBMCs, mostly from graft donor cells, taken 360 days after TCRalphabeta/CD19-depleted stem cell transplant. These receptors were obtained from a boy younger than two who had a stem cell transplant for SCID, so the T cells may come from the graft donor.

A few counts support this clonotype. The chain recombines TRBV10-3 with TRBJ2-7; unclear D gene. Trimming stripped 4 bases from V and 2 bases from J, with 9 bases between. Germline values: CDR1 ENHRY, CDR2 SYGVKD. This CDR3 spans 13 amino acids. CDR3 coding DNA: TGTGCCATCAGTGGGGTCGATGCCTACGAGCAGTACTTC. Translation gives CAISGVDAYEQYF.

This clonotype was counted only a few times. The chain has TRBV6-1 and TRBJ2-2; TRBD1 aligns across 9 bases. The junction had 4 bases not matched to a gene; V was cut back by 7 bases and J by 7 bases. CDR1 is MNHNS and CDR2 is SASEGT in the germline V gene. The CDR3 loop spans 13 amino acids. DNA for the CDR3: TGTGCCAGCAATACAGGGGGCGGCGGGGAGCTGTTTTTT. It is translated as CASNTGGGGELFF.

There are many counts of this clonotype. The rearrangement links TRBV10-3 to TRBJ2-7; a possible D gene is TRBD1 (6 bases). Germline CDR1 is ENHRY and CDR2 is SYGVKD. With 6 bases removed from V and 5 bases from J, the gap between germline ends came to 17 bases. This CDR3 contains 14 residues. The CDR3 sequence: CAIRLQGVGNEQYF. The CDR3 nucleotides read TGTGCCATCAGGCTACAGGGTGTTGGCAACGAGCAGTACTTC.

The chain combines TRBV4-2 with TRBJ2-5; weak D call: TRBD2 (5 bases). Germline CDR1 and CDR2: LGHNA and YNFKEQ. V was shortened by 1 base and J by 4 bases, with 10 bases between the two germline ends. This CDR3 contains 14 residues. The CDR3 sequence is CASSQVGVGETQYF. The CDR3 DNA follows: TGTGCCAGCAGCCAAGTCGGGGTGGGAGAGACCCAGTACTTC.

The sample holds a few counts of this clonotype. The chain carries TRBV18 and TRBJ2-4; D call uncertain. The germline V gene has CDR1 KGHSH and CDR2 LQKENI. Deletions cut 2 bases from V and 8 bases from J, with 10 bases between. The CDR3 loop spans 13 amino acids. The CDR3 region is CASSPSLFDIQYF. CDR3 sequence (DNA): TGTGCCAGCTCACCATCTCTATTCGACATTCAGTACTTC.

This clonotype appeared a few times. The chain carries TRBV28 and TRBJ1-1, with D possibly TRBD1 on 6 matching bases. This CDR3 region has 15 residues. Germline V CDR1 and CDR2: MDHEN, SYDVKM. The germline V and J ends were trimmed by 2 bases and 0 bases, with 10 bases remaining between them. The CDR3 region is CASSLRGALNTEAFF. DNA of the CDR3: TGTGCCAGCAGTTTAAGGGGGGCTTTGAACACTGAAGCTTTCTTT.

The V and J genes are TRBV7-9 and TRBJ2-7; D is perhaps TRBD1 (5 bases). Deletions cut 5 bases from V and 0 bases from J, with 8 bases between. Germline V gene lookup returns CDR1 SEHNR and CDR2 FQNEAQ (reference sequence). The CDR3 loop spans 13 amino acids. CDR3: CASSRQTSYEQYF. CDR3 sequence (DNA): TGTGCCAGCAGCCGACAGACCTCCTACGAGCAGTACTTC.

This clonotype was recorded a few times. The genes are TRBV20-1 and TRBJ1-1; perhaps TRBD1 as D (5 bases). This CDR3 spans 14 amino acids. CDR1 and CDR2 from the germline V gene are DFQATT and SNEGSKA (reference sequence). Trimming took off 5 bases at V and 4 bases at J, with 17 bases between the two ends. The CDR3 region is CSARSKSGGTEAFF. CDR3 sequence (DNA): TGCAGTGCTCGAAGTAAGTCGGGGGGCACTGAAGCTTTCTTT.

This clonotype was seen a handful of times. V gene TRBV4-1 combines with J gene TRBJ2-3, with 7 positions matching TRBD2. CDR3 length equals 15 residues. The germline V gene encodes CDR1 MGHRA and CDR2 YSYEKL. J was trimmed by 4 bases and V by 3 bases; bases with no gene match: 7. The CDR3 DNA follows: TGCGCCAGCAGCCATTCAGCGGGAAGGGCAGATACGCAGTATTTT. Its translation is CASSHSAGRADTQYF.

The J gene is TRBJ2-7, the V gene TRBV11-2; D may be TRBD1 (6 bases). V lost 0 bases and J lost 2, with 11 bases in between. The germline gives CDR1 SGHAT, CDR2 FQNNGV. The CDR3 runs to 15 residues. CDR3 region: CASSLDATGAYEQYF. DNA for the CDR3: TGTGCCAGCAGCTTAGATGCGACAGGAGCCTACGAGCAGTACTTC.

The table lists this clonotype with a few counts. The J gene is TRBJ1-1, the V gene TRBV28, with a weak D call TRBD1 (6 bases). The V end was cut by 2 bases, the J end by 2 bases, with 18 bases between. Germline CDR1 and CDR2: MDHEN and SYDVKM. This CDR3 has 17 amino acids. CDR3: CASSLASGGGINTEAFF. The CDR3 coding sequence is TGTGCCAGCAGTTTAGCTTCAGGAGGGGGGATTAACACTGAAGCTTTCTTT.

The V call is TRBV9, the J call TRBJ2-1, with TRBD2 matching over 9 bases. After removal of 4 bases from V and 5 bases from J, the junction contained 13 bases not matched to a gene. The CDR3 sequence is 17 residues long. Germline loops: CDR1 SGDLS, CDR2 YYNGEE. Here the CDR3 reads CASSPRGGGESHNEQFF. DNA for the CDR3: TGTGCCAGCAGCCCGAGGGGCGGGGGGGAGTCTCACAATGAGCAGTTCTTC.

The chain uses TRBV7-3 and TRBJ2-6, with 11 positions matching TRBD1. This CDR3 contains 18 residues. The V gene's germline CDR1 is SGHTA and CDR2 FQGTGA. With V trimmed by 1 base and J by 4 bases, 6 bases remained unmatched. CDR3 in DNA: TGTGCCAGCAGCTTAATAGGACAGGGGGCGAGAGGGGCCAACGTCCTGACTTTC. It codes for CASSLIGQGARGANVLTF.

The chain joins TRBV6-1 to TRBJ2-3, with D perhaps TRBD1 (6 bases). Germline V gene sequence: CDR1 MNHNS, CDR2 SASEGT. V gave up 7 bases and J gave up 4 bases, with 12 bases separating them. The CDR3 length is 13 residues. In DNA, the CDR3 is TGTGCCAGCATAGGGGGTTTCGCAGATACGCAGTATTTT. Its translation is CASIGGFADTQYF.

This clonotype was picked up many times. The rearrangement uses TRBV12-3 or TRBV12-4 and TRBJ2-7, with D unclear. The CDR3 extends over 14 amino acids. Trimming shortened V by 4 bases and J by 2 bases, and 12 bases separated the two germline ends. In nucleotides, the CDR3 is TGTGCCAGCAGTTCCAGCTCACCCGCCTACGAGCAGTACTTC. Protein product: CASSSSSPAYEQYF.

This sequence joins TRBV12-3 or TRBV12-4 and TRBJ2-3; 9 bases align to TRBD1. The CDR3 loop spans 15 amino acids. The V segment lost 6 bases and the J segment 5 bases; nucleotides outside the gene matches: 9. The CDR3 DNA is TGTGCCAGCAGAACAGGGACAGGGCGGCGAGATACGCAGTATTTT. Residues: CASRTGTGRRDTQYF.

This sequence joins TRBV11-2 and TRBJ2-7; TRBD1 aligns across 9 bases. The CDR3 loop spans 15 amino acids. J was trimmed by 2 bases and V by 2 bases; bases with no gene match: 4. CDR1 SGHAT and CDR2 FQNNGV come from the germline V gene. CDR3 DNA: TGTGCCAGCAGCTTATCGGACAGGGGTCCCTACGAGCAGTACTTC. Translation: CASSLSDRGPYEQYF.

Details on this clonotype: This could be a read error, since a much larger clone is one nucleotide away. The chain uses TRBV2 and TRBJ2-7, with D unresolved. Trimming removed 4 bases from V and 5 bases from J, with 6 bases in between. Looked up from germline, CDR1 is SNHLY and CDR2 is FYNNEI. The CDR3 totals 11 residues. The CDR3 DNA follows: TGTGCCAGCAGTGTTCTAAACGAGCAGTACTTC. Translating it yields CASSVLNEQYF.

This rearrangement joins TRBV4-3 to TRBJ2-3, with D unclear. Trimming cost V 0 bases and J 4 bases, with 2 bases left between them. The CDR3 extends over 12 amino acids. Germline CDR1 and CDR2: LGHNA and YSLEER. The CDR3 spells CASSQESDTQYF. DNA of the CDR3: TGCGCCAGCAGCCAAGAGTCAGATACGCAGTATTTT.

This clonotype has more than one count but fewer than ten. The chain recombines TRBV29-1 with TRBJ2-2, with D unclear. In germline, CDR1 is SQVTM, CDR2 ANQGSEA. The V gene lost 7 bases and the J gene lost 3 bases, with 9 bases spanning the gap. The CDR3 totals 12 residues. The DNA for the CDR3 is TGCAGCGCCGGGCGGTACACCGGGGAGCTGTTTTTT. Its protein product is CSAGRYTGELFF.

This chain links TRBV30 with TRBJ2-5, with D unclear. Between the trimmed V and J ends, which lost 0 bases and 0 bases, there was a span of 8 bases. From germline, CDR1 is GTSNPN and CDR2 SVGIG (reference sequence). The CDR3 covers 14 residues. The CDR3 nucleotides read TGTGCCTGGAGTGTAATTCAGTACCAAGAGACCCAGTACTTC. It yields the protein CAWSVIQYQETQYF.

The J gene is TRBJ1-5, the V gene TRBV12-3 or TRBV12-4; no firm D call. The germline V and J ends were trimmed by 6 bases and 10 bases, with 10 bases remaining between them. This CDR3 has 11 residues. The CDR3 loop is CASSLVGPQHF. The CDR3 DNA reads as TGTGCCAGCAGCCTGGTAGGACCCCAGCATTTT.

This clonotype came up a few times. This chain uses TRBV5-6 with TRBJ2-5; TRBD2 matches 8 bases. Germline loops: CDR1 SGHDT, CDR2 YYEEEE. V was clipped by 0 bases and J by 5 bases; unmatched bases: 15. The CDR3 has 18 amino acids. CDR3 region: CASSLATGWTPGGETQYF. As DNA, the CDR3 is TGTGCCAGCAGCTTGGCCACGGGTTGGACACCGGGAGGGGAGACCCAGTACTTC.

Remarks on this clonotype: One end of the junction fails to match germline, which may point to a read error. The gene calls are TRBV7-1 and TRBJ2-1; TRBD1 agrees at 9 bases. TRBV7-1 is reported as an ORF; its role is uncertain. This CDR3 has 18 residues. CDR3 amino acids: CASSSRTGTGIGYNEQFF. The CDR3 DNA is TGCGCCAGCAGCTCCCGAACCGGGACAGGGATCGGATACAATGAGCAGTTCTTC.

The chain is built from TRBV2 and TRBJ2-4; 9 nucleotides match TRBD2. Germline trimming cut 6 bases from V and 1 base from J; bases unmatched to any gene: 10. The CDR3 loop spans 17 amino acids. In germline, CDR1 is SNHLY, CDR2 FYNNEI. The CDR3 reads CASRYSGLAMAKNIQYF. The CDR3 DNA reads TGTGCCAGCAGGTACAGCGGACTAGCGATGGCCAAAAACATTCAGTACTTC. Full variable domain (rest looked up from reference TRBV2 and TRBJ2-4): EPEVTQTPSHQVTQMGQEVILRCVPISNHLYFYWYRQILGQKVEFLVSFYNNEISEKSEIFDDQFSVERPDGSNFTLKIRSTKLEDSAMYFCASRYSGLAMAKNIQYFGAGTRLSVL.